The source of this TCR beta chain is a study of blood T cells in healthy people across ages. Every sample yielded at least 6.5 million isolated PBMCs. For the second PCR, which ran for 7 to 11 cycles, a sample-barcoded 5' primer and a J-beta primer mix were used. One entry per CDR3 protein, called by TCRdb with MiXCR from the 5' RACE reads. The data contain some 1,500,000 distinct CDR3 sequences, roughly 43% of them singletons. Germline V gene data show CDR1 as SGHAT and CDR2 as FQNNGV. The CDR3 consists of 16 residues. Trimming at V came to 2 bases and at J to 2 bases, leaving 8 bases not matched to a gene.

This TCR came from a woman younger than 30 in good health. The chain uses TRBV11-2 and TRBJ2-5; 7 nucleotides line up with TRBD2. Sequenced input: blood. CDR3 nucleotides: TGTGCCAGCAGCTTAATGGCGGGAGTACGGCAAGAGACCCAGTACTTC. Translation gives CASSLMAGVRQETQYF.